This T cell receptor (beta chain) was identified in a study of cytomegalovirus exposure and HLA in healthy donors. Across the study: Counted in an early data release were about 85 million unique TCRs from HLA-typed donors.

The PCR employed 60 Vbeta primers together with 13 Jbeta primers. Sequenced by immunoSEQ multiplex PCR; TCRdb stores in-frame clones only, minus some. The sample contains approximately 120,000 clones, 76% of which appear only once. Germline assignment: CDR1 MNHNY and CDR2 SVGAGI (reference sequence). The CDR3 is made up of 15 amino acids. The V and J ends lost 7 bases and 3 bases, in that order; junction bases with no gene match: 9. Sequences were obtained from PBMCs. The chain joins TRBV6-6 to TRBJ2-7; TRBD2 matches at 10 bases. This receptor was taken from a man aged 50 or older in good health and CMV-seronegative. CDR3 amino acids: CASTAAASGGYEQYF. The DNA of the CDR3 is TGTGCCAGCACTGCGGCGGCTAGCGGGGGCTACGAGCAGTACTTC.